This TCR beta chain emerged from a study of regulatory T cells in long-lasting Graves disease. Building the TCR beta libraries relied on iRepertoire HTBI primers, and CDR3 regions underwent Arm-PCR. One entry per CDR3 protein results from TCRdb running MiXCR on the multiplex PCR reads. Counted here are around 320,000 distinct CDR3 sequences, 16% occurring once; the ten biggest clones make up roughly 27%. The CDR3 consists of 14 residues. Germline V gene sequence: CDR1 MGHRA, CDR2 YSYEKL. Germline trimming cut 2 bases from V and 2 bases from J; bases unmatched to any gene: 0. Of note for this clonotype: What it recognizes is unknown.

Time point meaning: newly diagnosed GD, antithyroid drugs for less than 3 months. Construction of the TCR library relied on RNA isolated from PBMCs. By American Thyroid Association guidelines, Graves' disease was diagnosed in the cohort. General study points: Lower TCR diversity was seen in persistent Graves' patients than in newly diagnosed ones.

These data were also filed under a second study, of T cells in Graves' hyperthyroidism and ophthalmopathy.

The clonotype was recovered from a man in his forties with Graves disease. The sample was peripheral blood mononuclear cells (PBMCs), taken at new diagnosis, from a patient treated with antithyroid drugs. This sequence joins TRBV4-1 and TRBJ1-3; 7 nucleotides line up with TRBD1. The CDR3 sequence: CASSQTGAGNTIYF. The CDR3 DNA is TGCGCCAGCAGCCAAACAGGGGCTGGAAACACCATATATTTT.